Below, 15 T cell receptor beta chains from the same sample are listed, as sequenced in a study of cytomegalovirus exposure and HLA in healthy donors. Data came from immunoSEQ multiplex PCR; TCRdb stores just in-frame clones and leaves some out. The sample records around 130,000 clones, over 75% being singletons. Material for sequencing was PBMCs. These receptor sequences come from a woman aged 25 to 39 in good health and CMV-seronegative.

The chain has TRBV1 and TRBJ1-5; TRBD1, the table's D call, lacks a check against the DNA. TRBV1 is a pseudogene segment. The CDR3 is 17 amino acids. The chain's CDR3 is CTSSQGIYRGAHQPQHF. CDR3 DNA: TGCACCAGCAGCCAAGGGATTTACAGGGGAGCCCATCAGCCCCAGCATTTT.

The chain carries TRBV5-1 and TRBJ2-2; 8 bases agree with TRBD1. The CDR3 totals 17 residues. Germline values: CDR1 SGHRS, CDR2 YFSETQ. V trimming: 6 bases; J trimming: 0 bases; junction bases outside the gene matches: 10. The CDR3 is CASMDRALESNTGELFF. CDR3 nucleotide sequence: TGCGCCAGCATGGACAGGGCCTTAGAGTCGAACACCGGGGAGCTGTTTTTT.

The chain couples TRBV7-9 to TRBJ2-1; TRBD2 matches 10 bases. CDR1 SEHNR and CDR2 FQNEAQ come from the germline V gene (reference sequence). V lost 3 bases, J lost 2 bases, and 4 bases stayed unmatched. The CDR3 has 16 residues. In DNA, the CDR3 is TGTGCCAGCAGCTTTCTAGCGGGGGTCACCTACAATGAGCAGTTCTTC. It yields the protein CASSFLAGVTYNEQFF. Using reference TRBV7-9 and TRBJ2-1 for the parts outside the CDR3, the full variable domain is DTGVSQNPRHKITKRGQNVTFRCDPISEHNRLYWYRQTLGQGPEFLTYFQNEAQLEKSRLLSDRFSAERPKGSFSTLEIQRTEQGDSAMYLCASSFLAGVTYNEQFFGPGTRLTVL.

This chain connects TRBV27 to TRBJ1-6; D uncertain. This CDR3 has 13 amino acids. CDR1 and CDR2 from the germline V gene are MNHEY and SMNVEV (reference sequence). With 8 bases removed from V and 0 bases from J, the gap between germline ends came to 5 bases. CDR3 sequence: CASGSSYNSPLHF. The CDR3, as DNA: TGTGCCAGCGGGAGCTCCTATAATTCACCCCTCCACTTT.

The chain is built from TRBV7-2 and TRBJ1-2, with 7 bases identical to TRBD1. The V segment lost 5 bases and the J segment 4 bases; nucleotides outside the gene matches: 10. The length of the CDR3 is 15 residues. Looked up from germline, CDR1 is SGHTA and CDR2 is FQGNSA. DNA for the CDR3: TGTGCCAGCAGCCCGAGGGGGACAGCTGGCTATGGCTACACCTTC. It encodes CASSPRGTAGYGYTF.

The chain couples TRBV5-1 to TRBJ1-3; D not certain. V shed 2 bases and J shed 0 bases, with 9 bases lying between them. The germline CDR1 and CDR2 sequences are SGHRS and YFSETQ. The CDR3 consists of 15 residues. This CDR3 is CASSFDTRSGNTIYF. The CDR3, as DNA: TGCGCCAGCAGCTTTGACACCCGCTCTGGAAACACCATATATTTT.

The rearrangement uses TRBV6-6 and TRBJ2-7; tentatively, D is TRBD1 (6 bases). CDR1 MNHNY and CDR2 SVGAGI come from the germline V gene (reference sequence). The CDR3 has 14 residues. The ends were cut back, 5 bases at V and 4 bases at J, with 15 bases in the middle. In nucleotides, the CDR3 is TGTGCCAGCAGTCCCCCGCGGACAGCGTACGAGCAGTACTTC. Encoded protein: CASSPPRTAYEQYF.

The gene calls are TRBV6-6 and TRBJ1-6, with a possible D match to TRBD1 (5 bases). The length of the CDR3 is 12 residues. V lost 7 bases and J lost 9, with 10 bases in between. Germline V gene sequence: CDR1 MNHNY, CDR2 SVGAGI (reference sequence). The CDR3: CASNPGGSPLHF. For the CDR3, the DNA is TGTGCCAGCAACCCGGGGGGTTCACCCCTCCACTTT.

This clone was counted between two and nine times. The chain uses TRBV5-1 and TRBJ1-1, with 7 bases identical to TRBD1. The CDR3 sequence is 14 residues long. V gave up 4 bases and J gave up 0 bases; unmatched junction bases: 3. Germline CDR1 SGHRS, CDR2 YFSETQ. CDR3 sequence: CASSMTGLNTEAFF. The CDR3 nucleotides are TGCGCCAGCAGCATGACAGGGTTGAACACTGAAGCTTTCTTT.

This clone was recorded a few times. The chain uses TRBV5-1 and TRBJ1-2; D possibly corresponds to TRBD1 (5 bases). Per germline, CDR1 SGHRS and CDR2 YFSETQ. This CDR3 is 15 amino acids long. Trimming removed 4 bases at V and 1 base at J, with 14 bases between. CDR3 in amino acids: CASSVRDGGNYGYTF. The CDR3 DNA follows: TGCGCCAGCAGCGTGCGGGACGGTGGTAACTATGGCTACACCTTC.

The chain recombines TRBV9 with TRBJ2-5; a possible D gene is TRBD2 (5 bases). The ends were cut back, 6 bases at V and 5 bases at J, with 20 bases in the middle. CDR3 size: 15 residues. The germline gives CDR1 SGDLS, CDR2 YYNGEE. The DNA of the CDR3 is TGTGCCAGCACCGTGGGTAACGGGGTGGGGGAGACCCAGTACTTC. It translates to CASTVGNGVGETQYF.

The CDR3 region has the DNA TGCGCCAGCAGCTTGGACAGGAACAAAGAGACCCAGTACTTC. Translated, it gives CASSLDRNKETQYF. This chain links TRBV5-1 with TRBJ2-5; possibly TRBD1 for D (5 bases). The CDR3 consists of 14 residues. The V end was cut by 0 bases, the J end by 3 bases, with 9 bases between. CDR1 SGHRS and CDR2 YFSETQ come from the germline V gene.

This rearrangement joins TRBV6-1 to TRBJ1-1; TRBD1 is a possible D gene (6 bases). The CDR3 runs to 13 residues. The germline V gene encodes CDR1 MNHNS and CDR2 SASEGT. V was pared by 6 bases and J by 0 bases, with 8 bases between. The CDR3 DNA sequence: TGTGCCAGCAGGGCAGGGGTGAACACTGAAGCTTTCTTT. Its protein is CASRAGVNTEAFF.

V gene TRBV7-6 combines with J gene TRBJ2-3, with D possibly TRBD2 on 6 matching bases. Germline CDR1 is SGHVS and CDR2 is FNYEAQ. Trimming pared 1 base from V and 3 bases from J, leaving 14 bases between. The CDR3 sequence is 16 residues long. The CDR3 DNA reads TGTGCCAGCAGCTTAGGTCCGGGGGTGGGGACAGATACGCAGTATTTT. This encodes CASSLGPGVGTDTQYF.

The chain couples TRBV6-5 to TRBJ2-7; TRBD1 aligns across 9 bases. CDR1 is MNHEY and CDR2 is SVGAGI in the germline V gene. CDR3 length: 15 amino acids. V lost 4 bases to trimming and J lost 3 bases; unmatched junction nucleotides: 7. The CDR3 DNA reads TGTGCCAGCAGTTTTTCCGGGACAGGGCACTACGAGCAGTACTTC. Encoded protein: CASSFSGTGHYEQYF.